The rows below give T cell receptor beta chains drawn from one sample of a study of T cells after yellow fever vaccination. One entry per CDR3 protein results from TCRdb running MiXCR on the 5' RACE reads. The table lists around 320,000 distinct CDR3 sequences, around 10% of them singletons. This sample comprised CD4+ T cells sorted from PBMCs, obtained 5 days after the yellow fever booster vaccination. These receptors were taken from a man aged 18 to 29 who received the YFV17D yellow fever vaccine. Each CDR3 is given with its conserved first and last residue. D genes are given only for firm matches. Part of the rows lack a size; the others show once, few, many or a class for expanded clones.

few,TRBD1,TRBJ1-6,TRBV14,CASSQVTGGNSPLHF,TGTGCCAGCAGCCAAGTGACAGGGGGTAATTCACCCCTCCACTTT
NA,NA,TRBJ2-2,TRBV28,CASYWGTGELFF,TGTGCCAGTTACTGGGGTACCGGGGAGCTGTTTTTT
many,NA,TRBJ2-5,TRBV4-3,CASSQDTRGDAQETQYF,TGCGCCAGCAGCCAAGATACCCGAGGGGACGCCCAAGAGACCCAGTACTTC
NA,TRBD1,TRBJ2-5,TRBV7-9,CASSFPPTGQKETQYF,TGTGCCAGCAGCTTTCCCCCGACAGGGCAAAAGGAGACCCAGTACTTC
NA,TRBD1,TRBJ1-2,TRBV5-1,CASSFRDRGYGYTF,TGCGCCAGCAGCTTTCGGGACAGGGGATATGGCTACACCTTC
many,NA,TRBJ2-1,TRBV12-3/TRBV12-4,CASTMRVLTKEQFF,TGTGCCAGCACTATGAGAGTTCTGACGAAGGAGCAGTTCTTC
NA,TRBD1,TRBJ1-6,TRBV20-1,CSAIETGGAVNSPLHF,TGCAGTGCCATAGAAACAGGGGGCGCGGTGAATTCACCCCTCCACTTT
many,TRBD1,TRBJ1-4,TRBV28,CASSSTGTGPATNEKLFF,TGTGCCAGCAGTTCGACCGGGACAGGGCCTGCAACTAATGAAAAACTGTTTTTT
few,TRBD2,TRBJ2-5,TRBV2,CASTGGMEETQYF,TGTGCCAGCACGGGGGGAATGGAGGAGACCCAGTACTTC
NA,NA,TRBJ1-1,TRBV12-5,CASGLVLGAMNTEAFF,TGTGCTAGTGGTTTGGTACTGGGGGCCATGAACACTGAAGCTTTCTTT
few,NA,TRBJ2-7,TRBV6-5,CASSYQGGYEQYF,TGTGCCAGCAGTTACCAGGGTGGCTACGAGCAGTACTTC
few,NA,TRBJ1-2,TRBV9,CASSVVGNYGYTF,TGTGCCAGCAGCGTAGTCGGAAACTATGGCTACACCTTC
NA,NA,TRBJ2-6,TRBV7-2,CASSLDSGHLSGANVLTF,TGTGCCAGCAGCTTAGATTCCGGGCACCTCTCTGGGGCCAACGTCCTGACTTTC
NA,TRBD2,TRBJ2-1,TRBV5-1,CASSLSTGGAGNEQFF,TGCGCCAGCAGCTTGTCGACCGGGGGGGCAGGAAATGAGCAGTTCTTC
few,NA,TRBJ2-1,TRBV9,CASSPSYIPYNEQFF,TGTGCCAGCAGCCCTAGCTATATCCCCTACAATGAGCAGTTCTTC
NA,TRBD2,TRBJ2-5,TRBV5-4,CASSFPRSLLAGEQETQYF,TGTGCCAGCAGCTTCCCGCGGTCACTACTAGCGGGGGAGCAAGAGACCCAGTACTTC
many,TRBD2,TRBJ2-5,TRBV7-2,CASSPGAGGETQYF,TGTGCCAGCAGCCCGGGAGCGGGAGGGGAGACCCAGTACTTC
many,NA,TRBJ2-5,TRBV4-2,CASSPRSVGAGDQYF,TGTGCCAGCAGCCCGCGGTCGGTGGGGGCGGGCGACCAGTACTTC
NA,NA,TRBJ2-2,TRBV20-1,CSARVGTPNTGELFF,TGCAGTGCTAGAGTGGGTACTCCGAACACCGGGGAGCTGTTTTTT
few,NA,TRBJ1-1,TRBV4-1,CASSQGPQGRPEAFF,TGCGCCAGCAGCCAAGGTCCCCAGGGGAGGCCTGAAGCTTTCTTT
few,TRBD1,TRBJ2-3,TRBV5-1,CASSYVRDSNTDTQYF,TGCGCCAGCAGCTACGTCCGGGACAGCAACACAGATACGCAGTATTTT
NA,NA,TRBJ1-5,TRBV7-8,CASSSLVAAGNQPQHF,TGTGCCAGCAGCTCGTTAGTGGCAGCCGGCAATCAGCCCCAGCATTTT
many,NA,TRBJ2-1,TRBV7-3,CASSPQLAWGNNEQFF,TGTGCCAGCAGCCCGCAGTTAGCATGGGGTAACAATGAGCAGTTCTTC
few,TRBD2,TRBJ2-5,TRBV27,CASSSRTSEETQYF,TGTGCCAGCAGTTCCCGGACTAGCGAAGAGACCCAGTACTTC
NA,TRBD1,TRBJ2-2,TRBV5-1,CASSPKTTGEAGELFF,TGCGCCAGCAGTCCGAAGACCACAGGGGAAGCCGGGGAGCTGTTTTTT
NA,NA,TRBJ2-1,TRBV12-3/TRBV12-4,CASRPGGQLVYNEQFF,TGTGCCAGCAGGCCGGGGGGACAGCTTGTCTACAATGAGCAGTTCTTC
few,NA,TRBJ1-5,TRBV12-3/TRBV12-4,CASSPRTGNQPQHF,TGTGCCAGCAGTCCTCGGACGGGGAATCAGCCCCAGCATTTT
many,TRBD2,TRBJ2-3,TRBV29-1,CSVTSGGTRNTQYF,TGCAGCGTTACCAGCGGGGGGACAAGAAATACGCAGTATTTT
NA,TRBD2,TRBJ2-2,TRBV7-8,CASSPLEIWRGGAGELFF,TGTGCCAGCAGCCCCCTCGAGATTTGGCGGGGGGGGGCTGGGGAGCTGTTTTTT
few,NA,TRBJ2-2,TRBV11-2,CASSGQTGELFF,TGTGCCAGCTCCGGACAGACCGGGGAGCTGTTTTTT
few,TRBD2,TRBJ2-5,TRBV3-1,CASSHLAGGSETQYF,TGTGCCAGCAGCCACTTAGCGGGGGGAAGTGAGACCCAGTACTTC
NA,NA,TRBJ2-3,TRBV20-1,CSARDENTDTQYF,TGCAGTGCTAGAGATGAAAACACAGATACGCAGTATTTT